The rows below give T cell receptor beta chains drawn from one sample of a study of CD8+CD57+ T cells in acquired aplastic anemia. In TCRdb, the reads were re-called with MiXCR into one record per CDR3 protein. Among under 200,000 distinct CDR3 sequences listed, about 60% were seen once. Sequencing was carried out using sorted CD4+, CD8+, or CD8+CD57+ T cells (not recorded which) from PBMCs. The receptors were sampled from a human donor in good health. The CDR3 runs from the conserved cysteine through the conserved F or W. Each record gives: clone size, V gene, D gene, J gene, CDR3 protein, CDR3 DNA. D genes are given only for firm matches. For some rows the clone size is stated as once, few or many, or as a class when expanded; others skip it.

>-|TRBV20-1|TRBD2|TRBJ2-3
CSARALAGPIRTYF
TGCAGTGCAAGGGCCCTAGCGGGACCGATACGCACGTATTTT
>-|TRBV9|-|TRBJ2-3
CASSDGGHTDTQYF
TGTGCCAGCAGCGACGGGGGCCACACAGATACGCAGTATTTT
>few|TRBV10-3|-|TRBJ1-2
CAIRPPGRGYTF
TGTGCCATCAGGCCCCCAGGGAGGGGCTACACCTTC
>-|TRBV27|-|TRBJ1-5
CASSPFGGLWHQPQHF
TGTGCCAGCAGCCCATTTGGGGGGCTCTGGCATCAGCCCCAGCATTTT
>many|TRBV27|TRBD1|TRBJ2-7
CASSYGGQGSFEQYF
TGTGCCAGCTCTTATGGGGGACAGGGAAGCTTCGAGCAGTACTTC
>-|TRBV6-5|TRBD1|TRBJ2-7
CASSYAGQVHEQYF
TGTGCCAGCAGTTACGCCGGACAGGTTCACGAGCAGTACTTC
>-|TRBV7-3|TRBD1|TRBJ2-1
CASMGQGAGYNEQFF
TGTGCCAGCATGGGCCAGGGGGCTGGGTACAATGAGCAGTTCTTC
>-|TRBV9|-|TRBJ2-3
CASSVDGDTQYF
TGTGCCAGCAGCGTAGATGGAGATACGCAGTATTTT
>-|TRBV19|-|TRBJ2-2
CASNSANTGELFF
TGTGCCAGTAATTCTGCGAACACCGGGGAGCTGTTTTTT
>few|TRBV15|-|TRBJ2-7
CATSGRNSYEQYF
TGTGCCACCAGCGGACGCAACTCCTACGAGCAGTACTTC
>-|TRBV12-3/TRBV12-4|TRBD2|TRBJ2-1
CASRLAGVPNEQFF
TGTGCCAGCAGACTAGCGGGAGTTCCCAATGAGCAGTTCTTC
>-|TRBV9|-|TRBJ1-2
CASSVGAGGGYTF
TGTGCCAGCAGCGTAGGGGCCGGCGGGGGCTACACCTTC
>-|TRBV2|TRBD1|TRBJ2-1
CASSIWDRGYEQFF
TGTGCCAGCAGTATATGGGACAGGGGTTATGAGCAGTTCTTC
>-|TRBV5-1|TRBD2|TRBJ2-3
CASTTSGSTTDTQYF
TGCGCCAGCACGACTAGCGGGAGTACTACAGATACGCAGTATTTT
>-|TRBV19|TRBD1|TRBJ2-7
CASSGDRGSYEQYF
TGTGCCAGTAGTGGGGACAGGGGTTCCTACGAGCAGTACTTC
>-|TRBV24-1|-|TRBJ1-6
CATSMGRDNSPLHF
TGTGCCACCAGTATGGGGCGGGATAATTCACCCCTCCACTTT